This T cell receptor beta chain was identified in a study of tumor-infiltrating lymphocytes in localized non-small cell lung cancer. The study's findings and limits: Compared with uninvolved lung, tumors showed higher T cell infiltration by TCRbeta sequencing. Each assay used a separate piece of the same tissue.

Some clones are missing from TCRdb's copy, which holds only in-frame ones; the method was immunoSEQ multiplex PCR. The repertoire holds about 16,000 clones, about 48% seen once, with about 17% in the top ten. V was cut by 6 bases and J by 1 base, with 13 bases left in between. Germline values: CDR1 MNHNS, CDR2 SASEGT. This CDR3 is built from 15 residues. As for this clone: As yet, its antigen is unknown.

The TCR originated in a human donor with non-small cell lung cancer. The sequencing input was lung tumor tissue. J is TRBJ1-5 and V is TRBV6-1; TRBD1 might be the D (6 bases). The CDR3 nucleotides are TGTGCCAGCAGGATTGACAGGACAAGCAATCAGCCCCAGCATTTT. This sequence encodes CASRIDRTSNQPQHF.